This T cell receptor beta chain was observed in a study of immune heterogeneity within non-small cell lung tumors. Overall study context: The tumors comprised several squamous cell carcinomas, approximately 10 non-squamous carcinomas and 1 not otherwise specified. Study results and limitations: There were identical dominant CDR3 beta clonotypes recurring across tumor sites within a patient, together with site-unique high-frequency clones. Individual patients largely had distinct high-frequency T-cell receptor beta clonotypes from one another.

Multiplex PCR amplified TCR beta CDR3 with 32 V and 13 J primers. One entry per CDR3 protein, called by TCRdb with MiXCR from the multiplex PCR reads. The sample lists around 3,800 distinct CDR3 sequences; around 26% were seen once. The CDR3 is 17 residues long. Germline-derived CDR1 and CDR2 are SGHTA and FQGNSA. V was cut by 5 bases and J by 3 bases, with 23 bases left in between. TCRs were amplified from approximately 600 ng gDNA of bulk tumor per sample. Each primary tumor yielded several biopsies, collected far apart from one another at surgery. It was patients with untreated, newly diagnosed non-small cell lung cancer who underwent curative surgery. There were some 14 donors in total. They were all newly diagnosed non-small cell lung cancer patients undergoing surgery with curative intent. This clonotype was observed a handful of times. Its target is not known. A clone one base away is much larger, so this may be a read error.

The sequenced sample consisted of lung tumor tissue. The V gene is TRBV7-2, the J gene TRBJ2-7; the D gene could be TRBD1 or TRBD2 (5 bases each). The sequence was obtained from a man aged 55 to 70 with non-small cell lung cancer. CDR3 protein: CASSLGLPGRPDYEQYF. The CDR3 nucleotides read TGTGCCAGCAGCCTAGGGCTACCGGGACGTCCCGACTACGAGCAGTACTTC.